This TCR beta chain was captured in a study of post-analysis software for immune sequencing data. Study-level points and caveats: Five or six TRBV segments, TRBV5-6, TRBV5-1 and TRBV20-1 among them, were found more frequent in patients than controls. Controls had significantly higher normalized Chao1 diversity than multiple sclerosis patients.

The library was made from cDNA and included unique molecular identifiers. TCRdb used MiXCR to reprocess the PCR reads, holding one entry per CDR3 protein. The sample consists of around 200,000 distinct CDR3 sequences, around 30% of them appearing once. Trimming pared 3 bases from V and 3 bases from J, leaving 9 bases between. The CDR3 is made up of 13 amino acids. Germline assignment: CDR1 MNHNS and CDR2 SASEGT. The table lists this clonotype with many counts. Antigen: not known. The sequencing sample was made of blood. The sequence was obtained from a girl younger than 18 with multiple sclerosis. The genes are TRBV6-1 and TRBJ2-7; D is possibly TRBD2 (5 bases). As DNA, the CDR3 is TGTGCCAGCAGTGATGGGAGTTTCTACGAGCAGTACTTC. Its translation is CASSDGSFYEQYF.